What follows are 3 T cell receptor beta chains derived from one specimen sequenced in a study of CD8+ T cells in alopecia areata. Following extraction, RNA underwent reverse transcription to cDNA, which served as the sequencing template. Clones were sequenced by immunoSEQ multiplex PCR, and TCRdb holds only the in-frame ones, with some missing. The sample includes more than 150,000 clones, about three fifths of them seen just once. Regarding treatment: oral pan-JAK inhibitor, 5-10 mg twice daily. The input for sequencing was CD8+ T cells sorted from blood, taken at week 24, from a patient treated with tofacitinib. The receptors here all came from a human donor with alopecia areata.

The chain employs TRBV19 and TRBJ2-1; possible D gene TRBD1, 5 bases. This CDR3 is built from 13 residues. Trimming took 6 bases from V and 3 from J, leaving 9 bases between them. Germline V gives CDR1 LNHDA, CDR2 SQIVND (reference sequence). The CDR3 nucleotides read TGTGCCAGTAGCCCGACAGACTACAATGAGCAGTTCTTC. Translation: CASSPTDYNEQFF.

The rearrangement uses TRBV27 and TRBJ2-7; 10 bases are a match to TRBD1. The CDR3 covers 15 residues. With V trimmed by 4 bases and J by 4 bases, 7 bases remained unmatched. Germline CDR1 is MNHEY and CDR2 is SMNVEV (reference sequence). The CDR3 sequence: CASSYDRGLVYEQYF. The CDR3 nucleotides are TGTGCCAGCAGTTACGACAGGGGGCTTGTGTACGAGCAGTACTTC.

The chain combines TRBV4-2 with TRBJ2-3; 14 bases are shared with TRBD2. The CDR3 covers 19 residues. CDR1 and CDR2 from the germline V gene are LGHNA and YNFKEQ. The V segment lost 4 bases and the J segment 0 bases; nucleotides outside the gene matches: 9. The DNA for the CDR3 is TGTGCCAGCAGCCCGGGACTAGCGGGGGCCATCCCGAGCACAGATACGCAGTATTTT. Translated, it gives CASSPGLAGAIPSTDTQYF.